The 5 T cell receptor beta chains given below trace back to one sample, sequenced in a study of cytomegalovirus exposure and HLA in healthy donors. The PCR employed 60 Vbeta primers together with 13 Jbeta primers. Clones were sequenced by immunoSEQ multiplex PCR, and TCRdb holds only the in-frame ones, with some missing. This sample's clone table lists under 200,000 clones. Material: PBMCs. The origin of the receptors is a man aged 25-40 years in good health and CMV-seronegative.

The J gene is TRBJ2-3, the V gene TRBV29-1, with 8 bases fitting TRBD1. The CDR3 loop spans 15 amino acids. Germline V gene data show CDR1 as SQVTM and CDR2 as ANQGSEA. The J segment lost 1 base and the V segment lost 3 bases, leaving 6 bases of the junction unmatched. Here the CDR3 DNA reads TGCAGCGTTGACCCGGACAGGGAAGGCACAGATACGCAGTATTTT. Translation: CSVDPDREGTDTQYF.

This sequence joins TRBV30 and TRBJ1-2; no clear D. The CDR3 totals 12 residues. CDR1 is GTSNPN and CDR2 is SVGIG in the germline V gene (reference sequence). V lost 0 bases, J lost 4 bases, and 6 bases lay in between. In nucleotides, the CDR3 is TGTGCCTGGAGTGTGTCAATCTATGGCTACACCTTC. Translation: CAWSVSIYGYTF.

This rearrangement joins TRBV19 to TRBJ2-3; D is unclear. The V gene lost 10 bases and the J gene lost 0 bases, with 11 bases spanning the gap. This CDR3 has 13 residues. Per the germline V gene, CDR1 is LNHDA and CDR2 is SQIVND (reference sequence). CDR3 in amino acids: CAIGSPSTDTQYF. The CDR3 region has the DNA TGTGCCATCGGGTCCCCTAGCACAGATACGCAGTATTTT. Drawing the rest from reference TRBV19 and TRBJ2-3, the complete variable domain is DGGITQSPKYLFRKEGQNVTLSCEQNLNHDAMYWYRQDPGQGLRLIYYSQIVNDFQKGDIAEGYSVSREKKESFPLTVTSAQKNPTAFYLCAIGSPSTDTQYFGPGTRLTVL.

The J gene is TRBJ2-7, the V gene TRBV14; TRBD1 is a possible D gene (6 bases). The CDR3 length is 14 residues. The V end lost 4 bases, the J end lost 0 bases, and 10 bases lay between the germline ends. CDR1 is SGHDN, CDR2 FVKESK, per germline. The CDR3 loop is CASSPRTVSYEQYF. The CDR3 region has the DNA TGTGCCAGCAGCCCCCGGACAGTCTCCTACGAGCAGTACTTC.

The chain uses TRBV28 and TRBJ1-5, with D possibly being TRBD1 (5 bases). Looked up from germline, CDR1 is MDHEN and CDR2 is SYDVKM. The CDR3 contains 16 residues. The ends were cut back, 2 bases at V and 0 bases at J, with 11 bases in the middle. The CDR3 reads CASSLIRATSNQPQHF. For the CDR3, the DNA is TGTGCCAGCAGTTTAATCAGGGCTACTAGCAATCAGCCCCAGCATTTT.